Listed below are T cell receptor beta chains from one sample, sequenced in a study of T cells after yellow fever vaccination. Each CDR3 protein is one row after TCRdb ran MiXCR on the 5' RACE reads. The table has more than 300,000 distinct CDR3 sequences, 9.5% to 12% seen once. The source material was CD4+ T cells sorted from PBMCs, sampled 45 days after the yellow fever booster vaccination. The receptors come from a man younger than 30 who received the YFV17D yellow fever vaccine. The CDR3 runs from the conserved cysteine through the conserved F or W. Fields, in order: clone size, V gene, J gene, D gene, CDR3 protein, CDR3 DNA. The D gene is left open where the match is weak. Expanded clones are given a class, and other clones once, few, many or no size at all.

many	TRBV7-9	TRBJ2-1	TRBD2	CASSFDRGGRHEQFF	TGTGCCAGCAGCTTCGATCGGGGGGGCCGCCATGAGCAGTTCTTC
few	TRBV28	TRBJ1-2	-	CASGQGGFNYGYTF	TGTGCCAGCGGACAAGGGGGTTTTAACTATGGCTACACCTTC
-	TRBV5-1	TRBJ2-1	TRBD2	CASSHVAGGQGDEQFF	TGCGCCAGCAGCCACGTTGCGGGGGGGCAGGGGGATGAGCAGTTCTTC
few	TRBV10-3	TRBJ2-7	TRBD1	CAIRRQGRGVEQYF	TGTGCCATCAGGCGACAGGGCCGAGGCGTCGAGCAGTACTTC
few	TRBV7-9	TRBJ2-2	-	CASSFGDGELFF	TGTGCCAGCAGCTTCGGGGACGGGGAGCTGTTTTTT
few	TRBV4-3	TRBJ2-1	-	CASSQEPGFHEQFF	TGCGCCAGCAGCCAAGAACCCGGTTTTCATGAGCAGTTCTTC
-	TRBV5-4	TRBJ1-1	-	CASSLVSTPTPAFF	TGTGCCAGCAGCTTGGTGTCCACACCAACCCCAGCTTTCTTT
few	TRBV20-1	TRBJ2-5	TRBD2	CSARVFRRGMEETQYF	TGCAGTGCTAGAGTCTTTCGGCGGGGGATGGAAGAGACCCAGTACTTC
many	TRBV4-2	TRBJ2-3	-	CASSQERRHTQYF	TGTGCCAGCAGCCAAGAGAGACGGCATACGCAGTATTTT
few	TRBV5-4	TRBJ2-1	TRBD2	CASSLTSVGYNEQFF	TGTGCCAGCAGCTTAACTAGCGTTGGATACAATGAGCAGTTCTTC
few	TRBV7-9	TRBJ1-3	-	CASSWSVSGNTIYF	TGTGCCAGCAGCTGGAGCGTCTCTGGAAACACCATATATTTT
-	TRBV7-3	TRBJ2-3	-	CASSLVGTAGSTDTQYF	TGTGCCAGCAGCTTAGTCGGTACGGCGGGAAGCACAGATACGCAGTATTTT
-	TRBV12-3/TRBV12-4	TRBJ2-3	TRBD2	CASSNLAGGTDTQYF	TGTGCCAGCAGTAATCTAGCGGGGGGCACAGATACGCAGTATTTT
many	TRBV7-2	TRBJ2-1	-	CASSLGPRLGEQFF	TGTGCCAGCAGCTTAGGGCCCCGGTTGGGTGAGCAGTTCTTC
few	TRBV5-1	TRBJ2-1	-	CASSFDGSPYNEQFF	TGCGCCAGCAGCTTTGACGGGTCCCCCTACAATGAGCAGTTCTTC
-	TRBV5-1	TRBJ2-5	-	CASGEPGETLYF	TGCGCCAGCGGGGAACCGGGGGAGACCCTGTACTTC
-	TRBV4-3	TRBJ2-5	-	CASSQDLRAGRTQYF	TGCGCCAGCAGCCAAGATCTGCGGGCCGGGAGGACCCAGTACTTC
-	TRBV6-2/TRBV6-3	TRBJ2-1	-	CASSFMGDNEQFF	TGTGCCAGCAGTTTTATGGGGGACAATGAGCAGTTCTTC
-	TRBV6-2/TRBV6-3	TRBJ2-1	TRBD1	CASTPFGQGNEQFF	TGTGCCAGCACCCCGTTTGGACAGGGAAATGAGCAGTTCTTC
few	TRBV3-2	TRBJ1-4	-	CASSQGRAGRTLF	TGTGCCAGCAGCCAAGGCAGAGCCGGACGGACGCTTTTT
few	TRBV20-1	TRBJ1-3	-	CSPLDRSGNTIYF	TGCAGTCCTCTAGATAGGTCTGGAAACACCATATATTTT
-	TRBV23-1	TRBJ2-1	TRBD2	CASSQSKLAVKSSYNEQFF	TGCGCCAGCAGTCAATCGAAGCTAGCGGTTAAGAGCTCCTACAATGAGCAGTTCTTC